These T cell receptor beta chains were read from a single sample in a study of glioma-infiltrating T cells. In TCRdb, the multiplex PCR reads were re-called with MiXCR into one record per CDR3 protein. The sample lists 100,000 to 150,000 distinct CDR3 sequences; under 30% were seen once. The source material was glioma tissue, nonneoplastic brain tissue, or PBMCs (not recorded which). The receptors originated from a human donor with low-grade glioma or glioblastoma, undergoing nonglioma brain surgery, or in good health (not recorded which). CDR3s include the opening cysteine and the closing phenylalanine or tryptophan. Fields, in order: D gene, V gene, J gene, clone size, CDR3 protein, CDR3 DNA. The D gene is left open where the match is weak. Clone size, where shown, is once, few, many, or a class for clones that have expanded.

.	TRBV18	TRBJ1-2	few	CASSPPGPSYTF	TGTGCCAGCTCACCCCCCGGACCTAGCTACACCTTC
.	TRBV6-1	TRBJ1-2	many	CASNPARDWDYGYTF	TGTGCCAGCAACCCTGCGAGGGACTGGGACTATGGCTACACCTTC
.	TRBV12-3/TRBV12-4	TRBJ1-5	few	CASSSGGQPQHF	TGTGCCAGCAGTTCTGGAGGTCAGCCCCAGCATTTT
.	TRBV12-3/TRBV12-4	TRBJ2-5	few	CASSLVATTAETQYF	TGTGCCAGCAGTTTAGTGGCTACGACAGCAGAGACCCAGTACTTC
.	TRBV20-1	TRBJ1-3	many	CSAKSPGQDSGNTIYF	TGCAGTGCTAAGAGCCCTGGGCAGGACTCTGGAAACACCATATATTTT
TRBD2	TRBV20-1	TRBJ2-3	few	CSSFPGLAGERGTDTQYF	TGCAGTTCGTTCCCGGGACTAGCGGGGGAAAGGGGCACAGATACGCAGTATTTT
TRBD1	TRBV15	TRBJ1-2	.	CATSTQTGQFYGYTF	TGTGCCACCAGCACTCAGACAGGGCAGTTCTATGGCTACACCTTC
.	TRBV6-1	TRBJ2-1	many	CASTRDREGNEQFF	TGTGCCAGTACCCGAGACAGGGAGGGGAATGAGCAGTTCTTC
.	TRBV6-2/TRBV6-3	TRBJ1-1	many	CASSGDWNTEAFF	TGTGCCAGTTCTGGGGATTGGAACACTGAAGCTTTCTTT
.	TRBV18	TRBJ1-2	few	CASSPGTPNYGYTF	TGTGCCAGCTCACCAGGGACACCCAACTATGGCTACACCTTC
TRBD2	TRBV24-1	TRBJ2-1	few	CATSDPTSGAYNEQFF	TGTGCCACCAGTGATCCGACTAGCGGGGCCTACAATGAGCAGTTCTTC
.	TRBV12-3/TRBV12-4	TRBJ2-3	few	CASTTFGAGGTDTQYF	TGTGCCAGCACCACTTTCGGGGCAGGGGGCACAGATACGCAGTATTTT
.	TRBV28	TRBJ2-5	many	CASSLGRGETQYF	TGTGCCAGCAGTTTAGGCAGGGGCGAGACCCAGTACTTC
.	TRBV7-9	TRBJ1-3	few	CASSSNQAKSWGNTIYF	TGTGCCAGCAGCTCCAATCAAGCAAAGTCTTGGGGAAACACCATATATTTT
.	TRBV6-1	TRBJ1-1	medium-sized	CASSKAFF	TGTGCCAGCAGTAAAGCTTTCTTT
.	TRBV24-1	TRBJ2-3	.	CATSEAAETDTQYF	TGTGCCACCAGTGAGGCAGCCGAAACAGATACGCAGTATTTT
.	TRBV28	TRBJ1-2	few	CASSLYRDSYGYTF	TGTGCCAGCAGTTTGTACAGGGACTCCTATGGCTACACCTTC
.	TRBV7-9	TRBJ1-1	.	CASIGGITEAFF	TGTGCCAGCATCGGGGGAATCACTGAAGCTTTCTTT
TRBD1	TRBV7-9	TRBJ1-2	.	CASSPDRPSGYGYTF	TGTGCCAGCAGCCCGGACAGGCCTTCTGGCTATGGCTACACCTTC
.	TRBV14	TRBJ1-1	few	CASSQVEVTEAFF	TGTGCCAGCAGCCAAGTGGAGGTCACTGAAGCTTTCTTT
.	TRBV7-2	TRBJ2-3	many	CASSEDFPGEYF	TGTGCCAGCAGCGAGGACTTTCCCGGGGAGTATTTT
.	TRBV7-2	TRBJ2-2	many	CARGAGVNTGELFF	TGTGCCAGGGGGGCAGGGGTCAACACCGGGGAGCTGTTTTTT
TRBD1	TRBV6-2/TRBV6-3	TRBJ2-3	.	CASRLNRGKADTQYF	TGTGCCAGCAGGCTGAACAGGGGTAAAGCAGATACGCAGTATTTT
.	TRBV30	TRBJ2-1	few	CAWSAPLPYNEQFF	TGTGCCTGGAGTGCTCCGCTTCCTTACAATGAGCAGTTCTTC
.	TRBV10-3	TRBJ1-2	.	CAISESTRQDGYTF	TGTGCCATCAGTGAGTCGACCAGGCAGGACGGCTACACCTTC
.	TRBV7-6	TRBJ1-1	.	CASSLPRTGGVGTEAFF	TGTGCCAGCAGCTTACCCCGAACAGGTGGGGTTGGGACTGAAGCTTTCTTT
TRBD2	TRBV7-9	TRBJ2-1	few	CASSPTRGGANEQFF	TGTGCCAGCAGCCCAACACGGGGGGGTGCCAATGAGCAGTTCTTC
TRBD2	TRBV7-6	TRBJ2-3	.	CASSISGGPDTQYF	TGTGCCAGCAGCATTAGCGGGGGGCCAGATACGCAGTATTTT
.	TRBV20-1	TRBJ1-5	few	CSARDGGTTDRNQPQHF	TGCAGTGCTAGAGATGGGGGAACGACAGACCGCAATCAGCCCCAGCATTTT
TRBD2	TRBV4-1	TRBJ2-4	few	CASSQNSGGAKNIQYF	TGCGCCAGCAGCCAAAATTCGGGGGGAGCCAAAAACATTCAGTACTTC
TRBD1	TRBV19	TRBJ1-6	.	CATLDRAGSPLHF	TGTGCCACCTTGGACAGGGCGGGTTCACCCCTCCACTTT
.	TRBV3-1	TRBJ2-5	.	CASSWAVQETQYF	TGTGCCAGCAGCTGGGCGGTACAAGAGACCCAGTACTTC
.	TRBV7-9	TRBJ2-3	few	CASSPNSDTQYF	TGTGCCAGCAGCCCCAATTCGGATACGCAGTATTTT
TRBD1	TRBV27	TRBJ1-6	few	CASSQRQGGSPLHF	TGTGCCAGCAGCCAACGACAGGGAGGTTCACCCCTCCACTTT
.	TRBV19	TRBJ1-6	few	CASSTPYSPLHF	TGTGCCAGTAGTACTCCCTATTCACCCCTCCACTTT
TRBD1	TRBV3-1	TRBJ2-1	few	CASRQTGSDEQFF	TGTGCCAGCAGGCAGACAGGGTCGGATGAGCAGTTCTTC
.	TRBV4-3	TRBJ2-1	.	CASSQSRTKRPNEQLF	TGCGCCAGCAGCCAATCAAGGACAAAACGCCCCAATGAGCAGCTCTTC
TRBD1	TRBV3-1	TRBJ1-1	few	CASRPKGAQGNCKF	TGTGCCAGCAGGCCTAAGGGGGCGCAAGGAAATTGCAAATTC
TRBD2	TRBV7-9	TRBJ2-1	few	CASSLGLADYNEQFF	TGTGCCAGCAGCTTGGGACTAGCGGACTACAATGAGCAGTTCTTC
TRBD2	TRBV20-1	TRBJ2-1	.	CSARTSGAGNEQFF	TGCAGTGCCAGGACTAGCGGGGCTGGCAATGAGCAGTTCTTC
TRBD2	TRBV2	TRBJ2-1	.	CAGRTSGYGEQFF	TGTGCCGGACGGACTAGCGGCTACGGTGAGCAGTTCTTC
.	TRBV28	TRBJ2-3	many	CASSFGGVTDTQYF	TGTGCCAGCTCCTTCGGGGGCGTGACGGATACGCAGTATTTT
.	TRBV14	TRBJ1-2	.	CASSQWGANYSYTF	TGTGCCAGCAGCCAATGGGGAGCTAACTATAGCTACACCTTC
.	TRBV6-1	TRBJ1-3	few	CASNQQGDGNTIYF	TGTGCCAGCAATCAACAGGGAGATGGAAACACCATATATTTT
TRBD1	TRBV10-1	TRBJ1-1	many	CASSYMRDRGVTEAFF	TGCGCCAGCAGCTACATGCGGGACAGGGGAGTGACTGAAGCTTTCTTT
.	TRBV28	TRBJ2-2	few	CASTDRGGQKNTGELFF	TGTGCCAGCACCGATAGGGGGGGACAGAAGAACACCGGGGAGCTGTTTTTT
TRBD1	TRBV25-1	TRBJ1-1	many	CASSGLDRGGTEAFF	TGTGCCAGCAGTGGTCTGGACAGGGGGGGCACTGAAGCTTTCTTT
.	TRBV7-2	TRBJ1-5	.	CASSLVIADQPQHF	TGTGCCAGCAGCTTAGTGATCGCGGATCAGCCCCAGCATTTT
TRBD2	TRBV2	TRBJ2-1	few	CASSHLTSGGAGNEQFF	TGTGCCAGCAGCCACCTGACTAGCGGGGGGGCGGGCAATGAGCAGTTCTTC
.	TRBV7-2	TRBJ2-1	many	CASSLVGGDNEQFF	TGTGCCAGCAGCTTAGTAGGGGGAGACAATGAGCAGTTCTTC
TRBD2	TRBV12-3/TRBV12-4	TRBJ2-2	.	CASSFWGGDGELFF	TGTGCCAGCAGTTTTTGGGGGGGAGACGGGGAGCTGTTTTTT
.	TRBV29-1	TRBJ2-1	.	CSVGRRQLREQFF	TGCAGCGTCGGAAGGCGGCAATTACGCGAGCAGTTCTTC